This T cell receptor (beta chain) stems from a study of cytomegalovirus exposure and HLA in healthy donors. Points from the study as a whole: A previous analysis found most TCR beta V segments productive roughly 90% or roughly 30% of the time. Immune exposure information comprised only CMV serostatus. It was reported that TCR beta sequences correctly inferred the HLA-A and HLA-B alleles for most subjects.

Note on this clone: Its antigen is currently unknown.

It was with 60 Vbeta and 13 Jbeta primers that the PCR ran. Method: immunoSEQ multiplex PCR; TCRdb's copy keeps in-frame clones and lacks some. The sample records about 160,000 clones, about 80% being singletons. The CDR3 is 17 residues long. CDR1 and CDR2 from the germline V gene are SGDLS and YYNGEE. Trimming took 3 bases from V and 4 from J; bases not matched to a gene: 15. This receptor was identified in a man aged 30-40 years in good health and CMV-seronegative. V gene TRBV9 combines with J gene TRBJ2-5, with 7 bases identical to TRBD1. Sequenced input: PBMCs. The CDR3 DNA reads as TGTGCCAGCAGCGCGCAAGGTTTGACAGGGACCGGAGAGACCCAGTACTTC. Amino acid sequence: CASSAQGLTGTGETQYF.